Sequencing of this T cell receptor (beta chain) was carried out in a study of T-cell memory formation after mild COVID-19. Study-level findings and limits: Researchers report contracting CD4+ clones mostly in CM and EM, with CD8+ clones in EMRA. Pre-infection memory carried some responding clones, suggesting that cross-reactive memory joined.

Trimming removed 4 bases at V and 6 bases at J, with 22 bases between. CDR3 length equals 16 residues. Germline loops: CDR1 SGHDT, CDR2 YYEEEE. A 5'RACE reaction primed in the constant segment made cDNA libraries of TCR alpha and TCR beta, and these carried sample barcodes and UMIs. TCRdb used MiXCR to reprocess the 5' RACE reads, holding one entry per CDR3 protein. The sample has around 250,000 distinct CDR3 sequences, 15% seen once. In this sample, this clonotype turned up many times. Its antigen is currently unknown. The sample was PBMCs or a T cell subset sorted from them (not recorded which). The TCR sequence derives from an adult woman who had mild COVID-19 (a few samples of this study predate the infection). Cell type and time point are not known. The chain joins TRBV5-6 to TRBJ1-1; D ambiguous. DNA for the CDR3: TGTGCCAGCAGCCGTATAGGAGACATCGATTTGGCTGAAGCTTTCTTT. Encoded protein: CASSRIGDIDLAEAFF.